The 2 T cell receptor beta chains below all came from one sample that was sequenced in a study of T cell responses to AZD1222 COVID-19 vaccine. Some clones are missing from TCRdb's copy, which holds only in-frame ones; the method was immunoSEQ multiplex PCR. The sample yields roughly 100,000 clones, roughly nine tenths seen once. The source material was peripheral blood, sampled on day 0 of AZD1222 vaccination. The receptors shown here come from an adult in good health.

This chain uses TRBV9 with TRBJ2-1; D remains unclear. CDR3 length equals 18 residues. V was clipped by 2 bases and J by 0 bases, with 18 bases between them. Germline-derived CDR1 and CDR2 are SGDLS and YYNGEE. The CDR3 spells CASSVLRTAYSSYNEQFF. In DNA form, the CDR3 reads TGTGCCAGCAGCGTCCTTCGGACGGCCTATAGCTCCTACAATGAGCAGTTCTTC.

J is TRBJ1-1 and V is TRBV7-9, with D unclear. CDR3 length equals 14 residues. Between the trimmed V and J ends, which lost 4 bases and 1 base, there was a span of 10 bases. Looked up from germline, CDR1 is SEHNR and CDR2 is FQNEAQ (reference sequence). The CDR3 region has the DNA TGTGCCAGCAGCTCCTGGGTGGAGAACACTGAAGCTTTCTTT. Its translation: CASSSWVENTEAFF.